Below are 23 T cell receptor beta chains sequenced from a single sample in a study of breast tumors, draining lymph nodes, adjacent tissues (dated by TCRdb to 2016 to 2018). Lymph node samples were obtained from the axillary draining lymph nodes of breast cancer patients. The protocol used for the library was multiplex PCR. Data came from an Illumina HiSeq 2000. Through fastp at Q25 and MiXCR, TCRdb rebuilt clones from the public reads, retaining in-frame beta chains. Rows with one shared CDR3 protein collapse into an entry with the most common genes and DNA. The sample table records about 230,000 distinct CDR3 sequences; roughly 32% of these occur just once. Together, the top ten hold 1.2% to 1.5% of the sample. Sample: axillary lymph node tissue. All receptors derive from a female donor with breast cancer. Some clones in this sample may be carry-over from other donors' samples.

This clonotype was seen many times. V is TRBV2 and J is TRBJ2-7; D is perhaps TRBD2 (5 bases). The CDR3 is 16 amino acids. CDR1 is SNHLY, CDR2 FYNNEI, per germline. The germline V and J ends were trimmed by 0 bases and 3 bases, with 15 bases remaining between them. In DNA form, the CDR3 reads TGTGCCAGCAGTGAAGCAGGTGTGGAGGCGGACTACGAGCAGTACTTC. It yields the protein CASSEAGVEADYEQYF.

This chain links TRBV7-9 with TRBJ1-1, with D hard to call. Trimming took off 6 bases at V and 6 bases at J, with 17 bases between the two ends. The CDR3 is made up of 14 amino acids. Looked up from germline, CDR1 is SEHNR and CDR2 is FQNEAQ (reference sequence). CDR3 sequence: CASSPGGLRAEAFF. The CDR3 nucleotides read TGTGCCAGCAGTCCCGGAGGGCTTCGGGCTGAAGCTTTCTTT.

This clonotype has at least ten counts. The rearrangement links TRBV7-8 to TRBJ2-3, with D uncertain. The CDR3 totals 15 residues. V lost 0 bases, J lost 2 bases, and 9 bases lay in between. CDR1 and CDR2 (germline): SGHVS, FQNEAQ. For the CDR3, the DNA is TGTGCCAGCAGCTTAGCGGGCGGAAACACAGATACGCAGTATTTT. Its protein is CASSLAGGNTDTQYF.

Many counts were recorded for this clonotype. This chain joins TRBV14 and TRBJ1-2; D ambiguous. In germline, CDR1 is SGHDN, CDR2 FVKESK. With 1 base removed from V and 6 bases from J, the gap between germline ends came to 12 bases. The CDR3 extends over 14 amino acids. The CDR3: CASSQVSRVNGYTF. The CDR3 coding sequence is TGTGCCAGCAGCCAAGTATCGAGGGTCAATGGCTACACCTTC.

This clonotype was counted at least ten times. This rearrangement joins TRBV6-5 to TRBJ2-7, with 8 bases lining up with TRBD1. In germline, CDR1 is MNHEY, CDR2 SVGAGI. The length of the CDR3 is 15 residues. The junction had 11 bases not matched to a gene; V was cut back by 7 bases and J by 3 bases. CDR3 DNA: TGTGCCAGCACCACCGGGCAGGGGGCGCGCTACGAGCAGTACTTC. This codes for CASTTGQGARYEQYF.

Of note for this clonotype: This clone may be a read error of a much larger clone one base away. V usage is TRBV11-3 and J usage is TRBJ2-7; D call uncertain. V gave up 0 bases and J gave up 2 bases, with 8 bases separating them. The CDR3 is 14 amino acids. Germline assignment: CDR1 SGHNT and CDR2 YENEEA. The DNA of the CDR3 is TGTGCCAGCAGCTTAGAGGTCGCAGCCTACGAGCAGTACTTC. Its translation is CASSLEVAAYEQYF.

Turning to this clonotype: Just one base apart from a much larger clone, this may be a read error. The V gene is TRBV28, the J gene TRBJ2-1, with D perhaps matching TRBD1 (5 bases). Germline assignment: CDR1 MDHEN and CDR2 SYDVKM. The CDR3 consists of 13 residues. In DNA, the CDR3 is TGTGCCAGCAACAGGTTGAACTACAATGAGCAGTCCTTC. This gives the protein CASNRLNYNEQSF.

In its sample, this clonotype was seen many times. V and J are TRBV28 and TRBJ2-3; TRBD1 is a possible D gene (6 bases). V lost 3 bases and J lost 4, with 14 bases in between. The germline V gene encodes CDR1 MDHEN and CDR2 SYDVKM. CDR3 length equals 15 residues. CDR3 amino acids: CASSFVEAGADTQYF. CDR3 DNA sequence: TGTGCCAGCAGTTTCGTGGAGGCAGGGGCAGATACGCAGTATTTT.

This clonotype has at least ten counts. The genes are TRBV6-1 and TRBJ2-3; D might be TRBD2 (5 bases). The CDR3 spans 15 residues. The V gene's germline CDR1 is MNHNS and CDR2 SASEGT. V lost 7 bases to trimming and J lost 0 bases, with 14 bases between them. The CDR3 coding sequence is TGTGCCAGCACGGCGGCGGGCCTGAGCACAGATACGCAGTATTTT. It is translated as CASTAAGLSTDTQYF.

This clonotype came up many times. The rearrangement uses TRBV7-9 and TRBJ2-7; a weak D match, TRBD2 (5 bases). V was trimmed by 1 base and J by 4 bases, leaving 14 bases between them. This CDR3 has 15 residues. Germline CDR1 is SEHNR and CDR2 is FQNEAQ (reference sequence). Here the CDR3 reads CASSLEAGSGYEQYF. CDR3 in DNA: TGTGCCAGCAGCTTAGAGGCTGGGAGCGGATACGAGCAGTACTTC.

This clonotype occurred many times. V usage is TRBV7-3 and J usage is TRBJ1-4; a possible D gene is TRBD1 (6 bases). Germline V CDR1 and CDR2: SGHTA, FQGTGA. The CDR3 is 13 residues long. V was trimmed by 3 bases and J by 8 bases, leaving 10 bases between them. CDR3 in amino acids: CASSFRGREKLFF. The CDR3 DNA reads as TGTGCCAGCAGCTTCAGGGGAAGAGAAAAACTGTTTTTT.

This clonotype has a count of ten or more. CDR3 DNA: TGTGCCTGGAGTGTAAAGGGGGGAAACACCATATATTTT. Its translation: CAWSVKGGNTIYF. The chain couples TRBV30 to TRBJ1-3; D perhaps matches TRBD1 (5 bases). Deletions cut 0 bases from V and 4 bases from J, with 7 bases between. CDR3 length: 13 amino acids. Germline V gives CDR1 GTSNPN, CDR2 SVGIG (reference sequence).

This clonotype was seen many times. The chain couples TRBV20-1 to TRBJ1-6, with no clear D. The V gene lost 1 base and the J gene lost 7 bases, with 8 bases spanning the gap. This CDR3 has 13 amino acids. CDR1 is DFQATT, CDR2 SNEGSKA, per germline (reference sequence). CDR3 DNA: TGCAGTGCTAGAGCGGAACTGAATTCACCCCTCCACTTT. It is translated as CSARAELNSPLHF.

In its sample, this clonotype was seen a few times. CDR3 in DNA: TGCGCCAGCAGCCCACACGGGGACTACGCTGAAGCTTTCTTT. This encodes CASSPHGDYAEAFF. V gene TRBV4-3 combines with J gene TRBJ1-1; tentative D call: TRBD1 (5 bases). This CDR3 has 14 residues. Germline lookup yields CDR1 LGHNA and CDR2 YSLEER. Between the trimmed V and J ends, which lost 4 bases and 6 bases, there was a span of 15 bases.

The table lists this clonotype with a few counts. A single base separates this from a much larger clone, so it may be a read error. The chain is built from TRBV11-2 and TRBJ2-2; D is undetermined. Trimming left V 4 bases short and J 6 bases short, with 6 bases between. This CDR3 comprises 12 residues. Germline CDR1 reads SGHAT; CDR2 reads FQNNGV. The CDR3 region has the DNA TGTGCCAGCAGCTCCTTGGCCGGGGAGCTGTTTTTT. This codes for CASSSLAGELFF.

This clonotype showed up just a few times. The CDR3 DNA sequence: TGTGCCAGCAGCTCAAACCCAGACGGGGGTTCACCCCTCCACTTT. It translates to CASSSNPDGGSPLHF. The chain has TRBV7-6 and TRBJ1-6, with D possibly TRBD1 on 5 matching bases. The CDR3 covers 15 residues. CDR1 SGHVS and CDR2 FNYEAQ come from the germline V gene. The V gene lost 4 bases and the J gene lost 9 bases, with 16 bases spanning the gap.

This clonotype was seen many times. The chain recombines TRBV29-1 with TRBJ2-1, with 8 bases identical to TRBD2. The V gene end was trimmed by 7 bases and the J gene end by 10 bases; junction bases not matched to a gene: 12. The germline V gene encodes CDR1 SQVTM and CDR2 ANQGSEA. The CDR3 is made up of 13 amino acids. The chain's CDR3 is CSGGLAHDREQFF. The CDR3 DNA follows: TGCAGCGGCGGACTAGCCCACGATCGGGAGCAGTTCTTC.

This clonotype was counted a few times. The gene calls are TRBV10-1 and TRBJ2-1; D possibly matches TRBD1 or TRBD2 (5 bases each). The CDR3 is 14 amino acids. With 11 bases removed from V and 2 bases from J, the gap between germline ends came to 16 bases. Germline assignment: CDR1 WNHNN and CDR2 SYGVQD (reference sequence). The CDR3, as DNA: TGCGCCCGATGTGGGGGTACTCCCTACAATGAGCAGTTCTTC. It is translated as CARCGGTPYNEQFF.

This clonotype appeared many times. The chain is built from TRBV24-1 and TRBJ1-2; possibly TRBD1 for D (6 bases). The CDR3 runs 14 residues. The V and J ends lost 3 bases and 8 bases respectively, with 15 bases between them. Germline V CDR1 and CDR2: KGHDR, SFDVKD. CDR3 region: CATSDPTGIEGYTF. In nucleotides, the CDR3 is TGTGCCACCAGTGATCCCACAGGGATTGAGGGCTACACCTTC.

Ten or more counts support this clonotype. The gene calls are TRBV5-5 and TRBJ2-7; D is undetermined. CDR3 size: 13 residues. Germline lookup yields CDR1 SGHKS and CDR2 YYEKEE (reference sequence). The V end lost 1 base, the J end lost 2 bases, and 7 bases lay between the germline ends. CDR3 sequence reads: CASSLWSTYEQYF. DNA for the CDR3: TGTGCCAGCAGCTTGTGGTCTACCTACGAGCAGTACTTC.

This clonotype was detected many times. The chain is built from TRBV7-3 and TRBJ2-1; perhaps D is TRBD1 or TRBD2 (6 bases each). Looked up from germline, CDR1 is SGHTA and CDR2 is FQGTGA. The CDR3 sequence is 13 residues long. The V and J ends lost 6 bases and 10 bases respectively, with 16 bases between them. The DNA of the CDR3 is TGTGCCAGCAGTCCCCGTCGGGGGCGAGAGCAGTTCTTC. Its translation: CASSPRRGREQFF.

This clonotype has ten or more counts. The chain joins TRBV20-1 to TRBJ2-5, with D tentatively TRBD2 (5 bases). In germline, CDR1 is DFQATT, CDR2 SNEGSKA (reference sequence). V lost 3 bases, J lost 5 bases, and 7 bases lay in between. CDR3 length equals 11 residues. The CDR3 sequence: CSARGVETQYF. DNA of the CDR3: TGCAGTGCTAGGGGAGTCGAGACCCAGTACTTC.

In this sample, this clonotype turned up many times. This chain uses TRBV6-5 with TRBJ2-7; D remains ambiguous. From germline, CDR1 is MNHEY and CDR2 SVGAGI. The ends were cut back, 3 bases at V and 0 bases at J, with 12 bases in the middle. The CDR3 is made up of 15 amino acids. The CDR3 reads CASSYKLGNSYEQYF. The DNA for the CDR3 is TGTGCCAGCAGTTATAAGCTAGGCAACTCCTACGAGCAGTACTTC.